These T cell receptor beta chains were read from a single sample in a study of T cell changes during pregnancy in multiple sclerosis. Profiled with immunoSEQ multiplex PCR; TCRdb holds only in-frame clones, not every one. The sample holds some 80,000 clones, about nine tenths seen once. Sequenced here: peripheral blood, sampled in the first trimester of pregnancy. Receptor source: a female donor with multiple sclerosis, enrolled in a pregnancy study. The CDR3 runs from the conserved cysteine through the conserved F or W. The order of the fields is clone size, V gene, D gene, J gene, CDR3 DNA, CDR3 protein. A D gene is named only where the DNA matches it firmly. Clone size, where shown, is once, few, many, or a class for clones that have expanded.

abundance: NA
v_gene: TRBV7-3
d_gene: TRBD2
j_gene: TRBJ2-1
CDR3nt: TGTGCCAGCAGATCTAGCGGTTACAATGAGCAGTTCTTC
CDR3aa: CASRSSGYNEQFF

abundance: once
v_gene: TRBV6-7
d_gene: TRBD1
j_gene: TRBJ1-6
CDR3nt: TGTGCCAGCTTTTCACAGGGGGAAAATTCACCCCTCCACTTT
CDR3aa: CASFSQGENSPLHF

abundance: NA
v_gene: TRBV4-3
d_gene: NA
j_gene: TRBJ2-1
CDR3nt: TGCGCCAGCAGCCCACTGGAGACGCGAGAGCAGTTCTTC
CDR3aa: CASSPLETREQFF

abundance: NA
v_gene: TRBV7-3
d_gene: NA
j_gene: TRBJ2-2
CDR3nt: TGTGCCAGCAGCCCCGGTCCGGGCACCGGGGAGCTGTTTTTT
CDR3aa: CASSPGPGTGELFF

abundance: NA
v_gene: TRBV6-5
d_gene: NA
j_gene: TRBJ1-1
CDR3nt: TGTGCCAGCAGTTACTCGGGCACGACGAACACTGAAGCTTTCTTT
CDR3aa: CASSYSGTTNTEAFF

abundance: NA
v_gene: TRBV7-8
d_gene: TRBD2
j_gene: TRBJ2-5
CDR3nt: TGTGCCAGCAGCTTGGTCGTGGGAGGGCCGTTAGAGACCCAGTACTTC
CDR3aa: CASSLVVGGPLETQYF

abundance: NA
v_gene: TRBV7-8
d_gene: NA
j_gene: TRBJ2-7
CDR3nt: TGTGCCAGCACTCCTCGTTCTAGCGTCGGCTCCTACGAGCAGTACTTC
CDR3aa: CASTPRSSVGSYEQYF

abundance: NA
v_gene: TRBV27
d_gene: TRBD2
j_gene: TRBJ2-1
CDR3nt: TGTGCCAGCAGACCGCCCCGACTAGCCGATTACAATGAGCAGTTCTTC
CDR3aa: CASRPPRLADYNEQFF

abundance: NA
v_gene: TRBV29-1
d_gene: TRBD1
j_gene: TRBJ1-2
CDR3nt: TGCAGCGGGGATACAGGGGACTATGGCTACACCTTC
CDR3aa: CSGDTGDYGYTF

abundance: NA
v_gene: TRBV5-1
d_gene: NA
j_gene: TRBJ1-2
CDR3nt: TGCGCCAGCAGCAGTCAGGGGAACTATGGCTACACCTTC
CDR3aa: CASSSQGNYGYTF

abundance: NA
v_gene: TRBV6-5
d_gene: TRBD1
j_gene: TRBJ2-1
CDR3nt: TGTGCCAGCAGAGGACAGGGGGTTGGGGACAATGAGCAGTTCTTC
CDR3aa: CASRGQGVGDNEQFF

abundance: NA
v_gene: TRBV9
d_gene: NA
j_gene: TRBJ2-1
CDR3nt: TGTGCCAGCACCAGGGGAGGGAGTCGGTCCTACAATGAGCAGTTCTTC
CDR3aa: CASTRGGSRSYNEQFF

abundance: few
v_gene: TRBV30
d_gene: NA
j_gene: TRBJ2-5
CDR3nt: TGTGCCTGGAGTTCCCGCCAGGGCCACCAAGAGACCCAGTACTTC
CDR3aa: CAWSSRQGHQETQYF

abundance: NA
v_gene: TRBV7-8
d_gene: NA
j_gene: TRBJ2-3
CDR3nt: TGTGCCAGCAGCTTAGCGGGGGCCATCACAGATACGCAGTATTTT
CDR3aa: CASSLAGAITDTQYF

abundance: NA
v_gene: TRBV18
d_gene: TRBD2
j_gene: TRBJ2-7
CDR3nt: TGTGCCAGCTCACCTAACCTGACTAGCGGGGACACCTACGAGCAGTACTTC
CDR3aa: CASSPNLTSGDTYEQYF

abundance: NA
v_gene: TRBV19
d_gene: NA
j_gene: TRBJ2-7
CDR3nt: TGTGCCAGTAGTTCCCCGGGACTCCTATGCTTC
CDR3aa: CASSSPGLLCF

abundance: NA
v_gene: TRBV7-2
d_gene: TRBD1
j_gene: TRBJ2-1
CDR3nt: TGTGCCAGCAGCCTACGACAGGGTAATATGAATGAGCAGTTCTTC
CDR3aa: CASSLRQGNMNEQFF

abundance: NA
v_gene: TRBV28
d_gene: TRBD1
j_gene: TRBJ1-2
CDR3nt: TGTGCCAGCAGTTTCAGGGGGCACAACTATGGCTACACCTTC
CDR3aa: CASSFRGHNYGYTF

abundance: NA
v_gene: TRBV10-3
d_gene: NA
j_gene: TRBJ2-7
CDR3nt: TGTGCCATCAGTGAATCCGGCAGCGCCTACGAGCAGTACTTC
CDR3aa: CAISESGSAYEQYF

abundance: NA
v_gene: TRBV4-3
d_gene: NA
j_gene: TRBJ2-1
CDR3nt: TGCGCCAGCAGCCAAGAACCCGACCCGTGGGGGGACAATGAGCAGTTCTTC
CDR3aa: CASSQEPDPWGDNEQFF

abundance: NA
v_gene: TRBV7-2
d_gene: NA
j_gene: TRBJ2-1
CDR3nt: TGTGCCAGCAGCTTTAGCGGAGTGAGCTCCTACAATGAGCAGTTCTTC
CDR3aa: CASSFSGVSSYNEQFF

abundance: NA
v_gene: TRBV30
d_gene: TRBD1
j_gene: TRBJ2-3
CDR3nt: TGTGCCTGGAGTGCGGACAGGAGGAATACGCAGTATTTT
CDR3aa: CAWSADRRNTQYF

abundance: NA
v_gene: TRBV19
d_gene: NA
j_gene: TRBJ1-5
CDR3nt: TGTGCCAGTATGGACCAGGGGTATTCGTCGCAGCCCCAGCATTTT
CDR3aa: CASMDQGYSSQPQHF

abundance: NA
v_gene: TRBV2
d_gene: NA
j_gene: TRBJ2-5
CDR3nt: TGTGCCAGCAGTGAATTCCGCAGGGCTGACCAAGAGACCCAGTACTTC
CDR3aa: CASSEFRRADQETQYF

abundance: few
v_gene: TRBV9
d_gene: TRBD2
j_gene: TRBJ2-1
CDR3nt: TGTGCCAGCAGCTCCCGGACTAGCTACAATGAGCAGTTCTTC
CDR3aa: CASSSRTSYNEQFF

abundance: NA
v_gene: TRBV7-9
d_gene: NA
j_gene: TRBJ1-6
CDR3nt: TGTGCCAGCAGCTTATACAGCTCCTATAATTCACCCCTCCACTTT
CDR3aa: CASSLYSSYNSPLHF

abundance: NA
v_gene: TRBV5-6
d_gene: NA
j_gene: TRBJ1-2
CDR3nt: TGTGCCAGCAGCTTAACAGGGTTCACCTATGGCTACACCTTC
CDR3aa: CASSLTGFTYGYTF

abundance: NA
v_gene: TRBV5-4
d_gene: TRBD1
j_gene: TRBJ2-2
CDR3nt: TGTGCCAGCAGCTCGGGACAGGCACGAGGCACCGGGGAGCTGTTTTTT
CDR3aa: CASSSGQARGTGELFF

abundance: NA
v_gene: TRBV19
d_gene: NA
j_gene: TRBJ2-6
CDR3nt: TGTGCCAGCAGCAGAGGAGACAGTGGGTCTGGGGCCAACGTCCTGACTTTC
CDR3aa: CASSRGDSGSGANVLTF

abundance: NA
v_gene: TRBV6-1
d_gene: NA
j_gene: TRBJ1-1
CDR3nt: TGTGCCAGCAGCCCTCAGGGGAACACTGAAGCTTTCTTT
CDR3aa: CASSPQGNTEAFF

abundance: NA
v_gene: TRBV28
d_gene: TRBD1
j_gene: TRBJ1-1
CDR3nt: TGTGCCAGCAGTTCTGGGACAGCTAACACTGAAGCTTTCTTT
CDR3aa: CASSSGTANTEAFF

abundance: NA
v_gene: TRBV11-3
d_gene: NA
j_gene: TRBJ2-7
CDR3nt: TGTGCCAGCAGCTTCGGGGCCTACGAGCAGTACTTC
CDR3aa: CASSFGAYEQYF

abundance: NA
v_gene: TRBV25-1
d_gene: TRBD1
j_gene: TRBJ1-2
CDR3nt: TGTGCCAGCAGTGAAAGGCCTGGACAGGGGCAACTTGGCTACACCTTC
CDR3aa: CASSERPGQGQLGYTF

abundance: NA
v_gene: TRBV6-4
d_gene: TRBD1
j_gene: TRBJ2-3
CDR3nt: TGTGCCAGCTCACCGGGACAGACCACAGATACGCAGTATTTT
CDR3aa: CASSPGQTTDTQYF

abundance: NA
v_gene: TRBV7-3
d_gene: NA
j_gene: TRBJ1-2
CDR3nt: TGTGCCAGCAGCCCTTCTGGGCAAGACTATGGCTACACCTTC
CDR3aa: CASSPSGQDYGYTF

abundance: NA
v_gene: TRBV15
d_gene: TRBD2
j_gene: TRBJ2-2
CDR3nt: TGTGCCACCAGCAGAATTGGACTAGCGGGAGGGAGCACCGGGGAGCTGTTTTTT
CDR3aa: CATSRIGLAGGSTGELFF

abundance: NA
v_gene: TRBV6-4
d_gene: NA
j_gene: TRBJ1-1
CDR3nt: TGTGCCAGCAAGGGGGATCCCGCGGGCACTGAAGCTTTCTTT
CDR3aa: CASKGDPAGTEAFF

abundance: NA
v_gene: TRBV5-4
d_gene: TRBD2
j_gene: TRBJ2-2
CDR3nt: TGTGCCAGCAGCTTTCCTAGCGGGGGTTTGTTTACCGGGGAGCTGTTTTTT
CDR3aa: CASSFPSGGLFTGELFF

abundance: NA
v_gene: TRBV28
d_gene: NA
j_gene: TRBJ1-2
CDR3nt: TGTGCCAGCAGTCCCTGGACAGACCCTAACTATGGCTACACCTTC
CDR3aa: CASSPWTDPNYGYTF

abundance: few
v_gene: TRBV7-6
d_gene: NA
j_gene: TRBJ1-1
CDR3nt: TGTGCCAGCAGCTTAAGTCAGGGGCTAGGGACTGAAGCTTTCTTT
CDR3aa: CASSLSQGLGTEAFF

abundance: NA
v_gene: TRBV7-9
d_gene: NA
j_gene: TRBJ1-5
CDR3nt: TGTGCCAGCAGCTTGGGGCACCAGGGGCCCGGGGATCAGCCCCAGCATTTT
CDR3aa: CASSLGHQGPGDQPQHF

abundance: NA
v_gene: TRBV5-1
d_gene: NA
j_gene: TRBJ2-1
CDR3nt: TGCGCCAGCAGCCGATTAGACAGAAGCTCCTACAATGAGCAGTTCTTC
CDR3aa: CASSRLDRSSYNEQFF

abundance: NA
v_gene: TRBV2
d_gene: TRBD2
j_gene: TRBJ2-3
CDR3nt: TGTGCCAGCAGTGGGGCGGGAGTGGGCACAGATACGCAGTATTTT
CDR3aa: CASSGAGVGTDTQYF

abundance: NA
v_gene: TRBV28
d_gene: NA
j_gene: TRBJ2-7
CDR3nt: TGTGCCAGCAGGGAGTACGGGTACGAGCAGTACTTC
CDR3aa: CASREYGYEQYF

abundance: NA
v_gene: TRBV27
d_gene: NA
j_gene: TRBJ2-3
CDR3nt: TGTGCCAGCAGTTTCCGCGGGTCTAGCACAGATACGCAGTATTTT
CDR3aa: CASSFRGSSTDTQYF

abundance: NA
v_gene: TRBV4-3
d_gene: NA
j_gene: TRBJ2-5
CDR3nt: TGCGCCAGCAGCCAAGATGTATGGCGCGGGGGCCGACAAGAGACCCAGTACTTC
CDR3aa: CASSQDVWRGGRQETQYF

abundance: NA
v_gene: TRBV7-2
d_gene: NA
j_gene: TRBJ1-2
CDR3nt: TGTGCCAGCAGCTTACCAGCACAGAACTATGGCTACACCTTC
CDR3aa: CASSLPAQNYGYTF

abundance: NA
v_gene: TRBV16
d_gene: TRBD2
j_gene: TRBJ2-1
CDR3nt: TGTGCCAGCAGCCAAGAGGCGCGGGAGGGTGAGCAGTTCTTC
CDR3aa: CASSQEAREGEQFF

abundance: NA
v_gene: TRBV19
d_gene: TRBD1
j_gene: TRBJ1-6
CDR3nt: TGTGCCAGTAGTATCGACAGGGGTAATTCACCCCTCCACTTT
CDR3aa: CASSIDRGNSPLHF

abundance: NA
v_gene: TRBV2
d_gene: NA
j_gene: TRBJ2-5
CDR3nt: TGTGCCAGCAGTGTTCAATTAGCGGCTCCTCAAGAGACCCAGTACTTC
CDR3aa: CASSVQLAAPQETQYF

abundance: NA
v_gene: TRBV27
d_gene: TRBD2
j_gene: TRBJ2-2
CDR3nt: TGTGCCAGCAGTTTATTACTAGCGGGAACCGGGGAGCTGTTTTTT
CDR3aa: CASSLLLAGTGELFF

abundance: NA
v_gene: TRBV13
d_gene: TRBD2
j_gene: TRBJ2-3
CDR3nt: TGTGCCAGCAGCCGTTCAAGGACTAGCGGGACACATACGCAGTATTTT
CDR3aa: CASSRSRTSGTHTQYF

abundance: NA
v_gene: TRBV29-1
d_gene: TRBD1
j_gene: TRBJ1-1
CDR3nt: TGCAGCGTTGAACTCTGGACAGGGAACACTGAAGCTTTCTTT
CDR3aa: CSVELWTGNTEAFF

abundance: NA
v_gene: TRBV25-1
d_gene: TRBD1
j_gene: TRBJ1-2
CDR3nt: TGTGCCAGCAGCTCGACAGGGGGTCCCTTCGGCGGCTACACCTTC
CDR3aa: CASSSTGGPFGGYTF